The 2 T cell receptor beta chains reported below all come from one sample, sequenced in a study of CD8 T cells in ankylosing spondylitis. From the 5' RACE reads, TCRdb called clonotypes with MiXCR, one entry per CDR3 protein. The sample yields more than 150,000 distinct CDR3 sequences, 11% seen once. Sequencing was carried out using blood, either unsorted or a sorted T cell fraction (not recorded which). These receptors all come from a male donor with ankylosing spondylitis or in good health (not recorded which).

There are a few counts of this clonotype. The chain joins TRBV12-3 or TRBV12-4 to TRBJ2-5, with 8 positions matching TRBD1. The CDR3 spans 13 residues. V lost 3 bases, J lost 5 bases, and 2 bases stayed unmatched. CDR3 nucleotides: TGTGCCAGCAGTTTCAGGGGGCGGGAGACCCAGTACTTC. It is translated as CASSFRGRETQYF.

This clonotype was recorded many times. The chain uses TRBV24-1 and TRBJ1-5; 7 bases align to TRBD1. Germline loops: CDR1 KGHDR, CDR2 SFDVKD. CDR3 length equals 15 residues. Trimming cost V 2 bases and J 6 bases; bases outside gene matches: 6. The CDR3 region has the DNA TGTGCCACCAGTGATTCAACAGGGGCACCTCAGCCCCAGCATTTT. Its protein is CATSDSTGAPQPQHF.